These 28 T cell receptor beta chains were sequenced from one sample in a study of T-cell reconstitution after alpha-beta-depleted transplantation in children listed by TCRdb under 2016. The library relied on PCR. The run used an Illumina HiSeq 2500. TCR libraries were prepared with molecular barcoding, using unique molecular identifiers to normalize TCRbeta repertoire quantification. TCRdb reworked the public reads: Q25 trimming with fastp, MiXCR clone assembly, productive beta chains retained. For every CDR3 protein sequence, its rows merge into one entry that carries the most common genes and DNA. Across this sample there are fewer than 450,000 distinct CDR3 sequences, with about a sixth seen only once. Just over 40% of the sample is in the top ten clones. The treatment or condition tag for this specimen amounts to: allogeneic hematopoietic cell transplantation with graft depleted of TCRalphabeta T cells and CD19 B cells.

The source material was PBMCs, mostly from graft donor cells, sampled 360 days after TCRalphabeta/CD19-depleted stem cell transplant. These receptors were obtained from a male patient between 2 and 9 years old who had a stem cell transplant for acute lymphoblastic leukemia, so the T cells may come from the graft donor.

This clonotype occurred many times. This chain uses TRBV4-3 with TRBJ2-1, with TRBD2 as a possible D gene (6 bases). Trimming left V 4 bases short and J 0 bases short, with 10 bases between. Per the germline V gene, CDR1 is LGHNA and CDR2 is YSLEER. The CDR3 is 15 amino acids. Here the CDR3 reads CASSRVGSSYNEQFF. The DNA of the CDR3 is TGCGCCAGCAGCCGCGTCGGGAGCTCCTACAATGAGCAGTTCTTC.

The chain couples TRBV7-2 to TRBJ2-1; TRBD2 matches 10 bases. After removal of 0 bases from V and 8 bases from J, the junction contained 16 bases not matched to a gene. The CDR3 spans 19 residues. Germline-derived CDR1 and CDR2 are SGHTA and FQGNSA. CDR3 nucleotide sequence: TGTGCCAGCAGCTTAGCTCCCTTTTACGGGACTAGCGTTGCAGATGAGCAGTTCTTC. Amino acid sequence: CASSLAPFYGTSVADEQFF.

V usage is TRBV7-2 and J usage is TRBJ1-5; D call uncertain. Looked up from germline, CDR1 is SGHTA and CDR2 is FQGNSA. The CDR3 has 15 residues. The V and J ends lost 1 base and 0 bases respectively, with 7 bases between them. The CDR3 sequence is CASSLVGNSNQPQHF. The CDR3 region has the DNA TGTGCCAGCAGCTTAGTGGGGAATAGCAATCAGCCCCAGCATTTT.

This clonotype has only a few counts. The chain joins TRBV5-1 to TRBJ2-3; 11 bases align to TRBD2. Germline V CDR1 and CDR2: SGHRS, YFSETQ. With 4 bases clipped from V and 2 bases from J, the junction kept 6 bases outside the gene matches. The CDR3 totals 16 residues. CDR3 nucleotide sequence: TGCGCCAGCAGCACCGGACTAGCGGGTAACACAGATACGCAGTATTTT. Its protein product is CASSTGLAGNTDTQYF.

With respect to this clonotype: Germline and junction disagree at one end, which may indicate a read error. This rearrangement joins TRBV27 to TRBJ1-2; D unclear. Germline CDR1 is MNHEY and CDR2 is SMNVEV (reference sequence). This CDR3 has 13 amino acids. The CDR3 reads CATSLLGSYGYTF. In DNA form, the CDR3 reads TGTGCCACCAGTTTATTGGGCAGCTATGGCTACACCTTC.

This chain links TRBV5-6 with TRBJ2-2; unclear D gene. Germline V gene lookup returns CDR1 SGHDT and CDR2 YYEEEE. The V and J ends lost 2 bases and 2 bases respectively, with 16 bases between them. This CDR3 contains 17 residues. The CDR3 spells CASSFGVGIINTGELFF. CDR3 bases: TGTGCCAGCAGCTTCGGAGTAGGGATAATCAACACCGGGGAGCTGTTTTTT.

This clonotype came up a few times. For the CDR3, the DNA is TGTGCCACCAGTGATTTGCCGCAGGGGGGCAGGGCCCTATATGGCTACACCTTC. Protein product: CATSDLPQGGRALYGYTF. This chain connects TRBV24-1 to TRBJ1-2; 7 nucleotides agree with TRBD1. Losses at the gene ends were 0 bases for V and 5 bases for J; bases not matched to a gene: 14. This CDR3 has 18 residues. CDR1 is KGHDR and CDR2 is SFDVKD in the germline V gene.

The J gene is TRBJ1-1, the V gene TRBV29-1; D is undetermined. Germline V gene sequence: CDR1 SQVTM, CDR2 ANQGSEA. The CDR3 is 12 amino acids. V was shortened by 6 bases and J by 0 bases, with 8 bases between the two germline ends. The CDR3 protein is CSVAYMNTEAFF. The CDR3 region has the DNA TGCAGCGTCGCCTATATGAACACTGAAGCTTTCTTT.

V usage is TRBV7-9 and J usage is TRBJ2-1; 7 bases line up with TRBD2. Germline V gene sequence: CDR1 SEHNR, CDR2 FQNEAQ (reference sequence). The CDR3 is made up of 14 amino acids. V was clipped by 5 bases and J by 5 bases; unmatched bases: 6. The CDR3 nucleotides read TGTGCCAGCAGCCCGACTAGCAGGAACAATGAGCAGTTCTTC. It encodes CASSPTSRNNEQFF.

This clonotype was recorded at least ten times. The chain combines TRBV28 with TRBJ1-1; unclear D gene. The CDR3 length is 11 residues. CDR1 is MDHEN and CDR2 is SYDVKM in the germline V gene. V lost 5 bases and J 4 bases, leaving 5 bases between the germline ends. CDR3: CASSVGTEAFF. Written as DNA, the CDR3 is TGTGCCAGCAGTGTGGGCACTGAAGCTTTCTTT.

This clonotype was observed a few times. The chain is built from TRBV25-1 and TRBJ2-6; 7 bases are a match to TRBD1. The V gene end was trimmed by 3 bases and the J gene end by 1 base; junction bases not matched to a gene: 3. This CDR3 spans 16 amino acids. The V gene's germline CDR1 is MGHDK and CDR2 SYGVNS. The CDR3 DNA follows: TGTGCCAGCAGTGAGTCGACAGGGTCTGGGGCCAACGTCCTGACTTTC. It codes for CASSESTGSGANVLTF.

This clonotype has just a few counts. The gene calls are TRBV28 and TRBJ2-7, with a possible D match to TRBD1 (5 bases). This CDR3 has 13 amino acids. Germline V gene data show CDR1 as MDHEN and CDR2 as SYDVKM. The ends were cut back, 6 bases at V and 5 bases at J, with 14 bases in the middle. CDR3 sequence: CASSPAFRDEQYF. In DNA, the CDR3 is TGTGCCAGCAGCCCCGCCTTCAGGGACGAGCAGTACTTC. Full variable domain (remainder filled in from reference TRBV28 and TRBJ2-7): DVKVTQSSRYLVKRTGEKVFLECVQDMDHENMFWYRQDPGLGLRLIYFSYDVKMKEKGDIPEGYSVSREKKERFSLILESASTNQTSMYLCASSPAFRDEQYFGPGTRLTVT.

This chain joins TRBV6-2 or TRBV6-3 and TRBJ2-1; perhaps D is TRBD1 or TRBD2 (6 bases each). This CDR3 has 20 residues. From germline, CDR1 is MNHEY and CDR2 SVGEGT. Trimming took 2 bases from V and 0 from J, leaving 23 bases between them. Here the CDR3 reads CASSYPARGRVARSYNEQFF. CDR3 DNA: TGTGCCAGCAGTTACCCGGCTCGGGGGCGAGTCGCCCGCTCCTACAATGAGCAGTTCTTC.

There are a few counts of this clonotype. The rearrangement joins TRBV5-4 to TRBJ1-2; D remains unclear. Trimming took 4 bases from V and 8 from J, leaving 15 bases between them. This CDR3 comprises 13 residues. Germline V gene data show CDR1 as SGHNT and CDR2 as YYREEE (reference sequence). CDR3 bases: TGTGCCAGCAGCCCAGCGAGGGCGAGGGGCTACACCTTC. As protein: CASSPARARGYTF.

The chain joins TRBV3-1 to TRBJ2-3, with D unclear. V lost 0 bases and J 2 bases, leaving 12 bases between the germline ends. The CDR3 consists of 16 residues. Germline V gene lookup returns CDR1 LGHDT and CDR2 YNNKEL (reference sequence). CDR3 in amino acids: CASSQDSKAFTDTQYF. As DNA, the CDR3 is TGTGCCAGCAGCCAAGATAGTAAAGCATTCACAGATACGCAGTATTTT.

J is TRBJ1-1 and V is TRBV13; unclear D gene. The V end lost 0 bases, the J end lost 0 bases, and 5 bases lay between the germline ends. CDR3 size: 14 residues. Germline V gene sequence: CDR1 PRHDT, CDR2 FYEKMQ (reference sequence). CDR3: CASSLGNLNTEAFF. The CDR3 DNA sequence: TGTGCCAGCAGCTTAGGCAACTTGAACACTGAAGCTTTCTTT.

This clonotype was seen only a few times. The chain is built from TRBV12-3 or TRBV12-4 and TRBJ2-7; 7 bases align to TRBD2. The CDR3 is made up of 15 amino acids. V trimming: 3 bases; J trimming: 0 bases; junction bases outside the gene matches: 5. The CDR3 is CASSFRGGSSYEQYF. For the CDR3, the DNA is TGTGCCAGCAGTTTTCGCGGGGGAAGCTCCTACGAGCAGTACTTC.

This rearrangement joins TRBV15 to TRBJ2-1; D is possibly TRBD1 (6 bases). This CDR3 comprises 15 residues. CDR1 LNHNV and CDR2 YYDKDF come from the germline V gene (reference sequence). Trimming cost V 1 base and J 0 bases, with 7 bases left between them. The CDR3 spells CATSRADSSYNEQFF. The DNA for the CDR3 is TGTGCCACCAGCAGAGCGGACAGCTCCTACAATGAGCAGTTCTTC.

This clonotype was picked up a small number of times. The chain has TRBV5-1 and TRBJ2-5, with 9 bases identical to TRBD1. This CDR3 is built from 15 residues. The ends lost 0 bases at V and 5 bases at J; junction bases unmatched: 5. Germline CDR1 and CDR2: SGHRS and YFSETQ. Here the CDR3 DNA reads TGCGCCAGCAGCTTGGGGGACAGGGATTCGGAGACCCAGTACTTC. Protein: CASSLGDRDSETQYF.

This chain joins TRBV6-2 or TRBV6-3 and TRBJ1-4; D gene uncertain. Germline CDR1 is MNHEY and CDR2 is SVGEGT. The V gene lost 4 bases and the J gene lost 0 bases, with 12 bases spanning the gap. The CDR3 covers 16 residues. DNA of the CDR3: TGTGCCAGCAGTTCCTCGTGGGCAGCAACTAATGAAAAACTGTTTTTT. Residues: CASSSSWAATNEKLFF.

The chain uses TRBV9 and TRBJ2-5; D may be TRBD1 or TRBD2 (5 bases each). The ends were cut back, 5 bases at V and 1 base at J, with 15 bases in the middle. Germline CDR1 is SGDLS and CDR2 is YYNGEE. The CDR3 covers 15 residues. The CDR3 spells CASSGKTGPQETQYF. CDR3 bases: TGTGCCAGCAGTGGTAAAACGGGACCCCAAGAGACCCAGTACTTC.

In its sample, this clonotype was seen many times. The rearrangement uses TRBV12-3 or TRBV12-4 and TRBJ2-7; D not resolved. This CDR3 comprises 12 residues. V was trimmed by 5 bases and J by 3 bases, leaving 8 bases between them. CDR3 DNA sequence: TGTGCCAGCAGTCCTCATAACTACGAGCAGTACTTC. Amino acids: CASSPHNYEQYF.

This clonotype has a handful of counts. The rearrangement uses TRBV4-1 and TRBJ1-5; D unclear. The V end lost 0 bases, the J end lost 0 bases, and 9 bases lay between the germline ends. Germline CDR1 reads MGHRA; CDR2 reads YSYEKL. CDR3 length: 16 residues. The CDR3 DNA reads TGCGCCAGCAGCCAAGATTCTCGGTATAGCAATCAGCCCCAGCATTTT. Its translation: CASSQDSRYSNQPQHF.

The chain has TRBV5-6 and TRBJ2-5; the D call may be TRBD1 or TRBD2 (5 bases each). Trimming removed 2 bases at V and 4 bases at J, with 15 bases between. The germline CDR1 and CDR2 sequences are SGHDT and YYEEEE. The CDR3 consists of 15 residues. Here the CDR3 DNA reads TGTGCCAGCAGCTTCAGAGGGGATGGTTTAGAGACCCAGTACTTC. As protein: CASSFRGDGLETQYF. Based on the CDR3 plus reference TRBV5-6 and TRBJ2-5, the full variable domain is DAGVTQSPTHLIKTRGQQVTLRCSPKSGHDTVSWYQQALGQGPQFIFQYYEEEERQRGNFPDRFSGHQFPNYSSELNVNALLLGDSALYLCASSFRGDGLETQYFGPGTRLLVL.

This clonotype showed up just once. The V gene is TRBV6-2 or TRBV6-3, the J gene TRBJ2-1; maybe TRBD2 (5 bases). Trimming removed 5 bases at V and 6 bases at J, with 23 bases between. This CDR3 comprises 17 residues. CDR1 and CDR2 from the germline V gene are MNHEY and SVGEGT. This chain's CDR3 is CASSQARGYLLSNEQFF. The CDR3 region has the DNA TGTGCCAGCAGTCAAGCCCGGGGTTACTTACTCAGCAATGAGCAGTTCTTC.

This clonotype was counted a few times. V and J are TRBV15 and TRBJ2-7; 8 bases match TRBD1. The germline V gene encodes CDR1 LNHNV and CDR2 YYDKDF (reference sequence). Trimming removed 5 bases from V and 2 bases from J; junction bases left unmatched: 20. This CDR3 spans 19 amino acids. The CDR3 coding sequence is TGTGCCACCAGCCCCCCCTGGGCCACGACAGGGGCTAACCCCTACGAGCAGTACTTC. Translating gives CATSPPWATTGANPYEQYF.

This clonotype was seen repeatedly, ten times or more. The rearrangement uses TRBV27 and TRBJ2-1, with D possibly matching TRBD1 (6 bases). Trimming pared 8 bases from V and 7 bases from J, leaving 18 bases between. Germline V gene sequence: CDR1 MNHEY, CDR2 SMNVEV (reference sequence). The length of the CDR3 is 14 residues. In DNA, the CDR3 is TGTGCCAGCTCGACAGGCGGAAATTGGAATGAGCAGTTCTTC. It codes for CASSTGGNWNEQFF.

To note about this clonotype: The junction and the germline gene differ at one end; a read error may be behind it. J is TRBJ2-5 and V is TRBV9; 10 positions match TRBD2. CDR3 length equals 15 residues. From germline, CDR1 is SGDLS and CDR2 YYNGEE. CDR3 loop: CASSVASGRGETHYF. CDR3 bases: TGTGCCAGCAGCGTAGCTAGCGGGAGAGGTGAGACCCACTACTTC. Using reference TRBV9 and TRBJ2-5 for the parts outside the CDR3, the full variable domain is DSGVTQTPKHLITATGQRVTLRCSPRSGDLSVYWYQQSLDQGLQFLIQYYNGEERAKGNILERFSAQQFPDLHSELNLSSLELGDSALYFCASSVASGRGETHYFGPGTRLLVL.